This T cell receptor (beta chain) was sequenced in a study of patients and donors after allogeneic stem cell transplantation. V lost 2 bases and J 4 bases, leaving 15 bases between the germline ends. CDR3 length: 15 amino acids. Germline values: CDR1 LGHNA, CDR2 YNFKEQ. TCRdb independently ran MiXCR on the RT-PCR reads; one entry per CDR3 protein. Seen here are 30,000 or so distinct CDR3 sequences, over 6.5% observed once, and the top ten hold about 35%. This clonotype was picked up many times. This TCR was sampled from a human donor who was either an allogeneic HSCT recipient or a stem cell or donor lymphocyte infusion donor (not recorded which). It is not recorded whose cells these are; they may come from a transplant donor. Source material: blood, either unsorted or a sorted T cell fraction (not recorded which). This chain connects TRBV4-2 to TRBJ2-7; possibly TRBD1 for D (6 bases). The CDR3 nucleotides read TGTGCCAGCAGCCAATTTCAGGGGCGATCGTACGAGCAGTACTTC. Amino acid sequence: CASSQFQGRSYEQYF.